This T cell receptor beta chain was recovered during a study of metastatic and nonmetastatic thyroid tumors. Authors' analysis steps: A distant-metastasis classifier for papillary thyroid cancer was built using CDR3 differences across clinicopathological groups. TCRdb re-clonotyped the PCR reads through MiXCR. These V and J calls rely on TCRdb rather than the paper's analysis. The profile covers some 4,800 clones, with 20% to 25% appearing a single time and around 22% taken by the ten largest. Nobody among the patients had been given any treatment before thyroid surgery. V trimming: 4 bases; J trimming: 2 bases; junction bases outside the gene matches: 7. This CDR3 spans 16 amino acids. Germline CDR1 and CDR2: LGHDT and YNNKEL (reference sequence).

This chain uses TRBV3-1 with TRBJ2-7; 11 bases are a match to TRBD2. Sequenced material: tumor tissue. This sequence originates from a male donor with papillary thyroid cancer or a benign thyroid nodule (not recorded which). Some clones in this sample may be carry-over from other donors' samples. The CDR3 DNA reads as TGTGCCAGCAGCCTACGGACTAGCGGGTTAGCCTACGAGCAGTACTTC. It codes for CASSLRTSGLAYEQYF.